This TCR beta chain was recovered during a study of T cell changes during pregnancy in multiple sclerosis. Clones were read by immunoSEQ multiplex PCR, and TCRdb kept only the in-frame ones, dropping some. Of 55,000 to 75,000 clones detected, approximately 93% appear once; the ten largest clones hold 3.2%. V gave up 7 bases and J gave up 4 bases; unmatched junction bases: 5. The CDR3 runs to 14 residues. Germline values: CDR1 PRHDT, CDR2 FYEKMQ (reference sequence). Here the sequenced sample was CD8+ T cells from peripheral blood mononuclear cells, taken in the second trimester of pregnancy. V gene TRBV13 combines with J gene TRBJ1-3; 9 bases match TRBD1. The clonotype comes from a female donor with multiple sclerosis, enrolled in a pregnancy study. CDR3 region: CASTDRGLGNTIYF. The CDR3 DNA follows: TGTGCCAGCACGGACAGGGGACTGGGAAACACCATATATTTT.